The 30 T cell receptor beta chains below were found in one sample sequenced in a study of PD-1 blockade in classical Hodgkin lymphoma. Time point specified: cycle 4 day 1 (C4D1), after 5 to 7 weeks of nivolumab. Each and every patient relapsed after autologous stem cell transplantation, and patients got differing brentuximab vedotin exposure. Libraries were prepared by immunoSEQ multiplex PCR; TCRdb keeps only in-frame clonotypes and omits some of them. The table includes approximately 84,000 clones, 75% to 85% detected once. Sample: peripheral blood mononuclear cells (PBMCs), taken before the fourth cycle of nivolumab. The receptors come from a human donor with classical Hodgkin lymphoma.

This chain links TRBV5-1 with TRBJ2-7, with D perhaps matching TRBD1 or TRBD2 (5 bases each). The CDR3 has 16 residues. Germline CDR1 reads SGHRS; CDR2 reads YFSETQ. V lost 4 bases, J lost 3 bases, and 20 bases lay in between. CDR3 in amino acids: CASSPGDLNLHYEQYF. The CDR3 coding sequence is TGCGCCAGCAGCCCCGGGGACCTCAACCTTCACTACGAGCAGTACTTC.

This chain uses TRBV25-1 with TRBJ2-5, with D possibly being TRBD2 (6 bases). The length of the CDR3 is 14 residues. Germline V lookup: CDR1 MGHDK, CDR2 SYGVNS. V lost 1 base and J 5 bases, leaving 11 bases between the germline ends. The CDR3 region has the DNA TGTGCCAGCAGTGAATTGGGGGGTCGGGAGACCCAGTACTTC. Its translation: CASSELGGRETQYF.

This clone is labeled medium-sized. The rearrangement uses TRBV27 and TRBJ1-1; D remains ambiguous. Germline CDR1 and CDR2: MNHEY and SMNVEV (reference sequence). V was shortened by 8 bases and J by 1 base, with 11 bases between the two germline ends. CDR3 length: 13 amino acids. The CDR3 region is CASALRRNTEAFF. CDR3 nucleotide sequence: TGTGCCAGCGCGTTGCGGAGGAACACTGAAGCTTTCTTT.

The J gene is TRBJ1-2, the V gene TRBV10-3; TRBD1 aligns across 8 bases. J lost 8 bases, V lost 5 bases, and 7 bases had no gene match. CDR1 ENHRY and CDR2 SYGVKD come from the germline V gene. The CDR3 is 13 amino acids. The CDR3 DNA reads TGTGCCATCAGTCGGGACAGGACCGGCGGCTACACCTTC. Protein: CAISRDRTGGYTF.

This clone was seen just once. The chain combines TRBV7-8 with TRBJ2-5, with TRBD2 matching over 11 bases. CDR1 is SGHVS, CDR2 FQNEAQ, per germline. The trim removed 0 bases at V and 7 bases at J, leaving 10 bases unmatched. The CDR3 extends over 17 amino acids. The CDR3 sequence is CASSLATGLAGGGTQYF. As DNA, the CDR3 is TGTGCCAGCAGCTTAGCCACCGGACTAGCGGGTGGGGGGACCCAGTACTTC.

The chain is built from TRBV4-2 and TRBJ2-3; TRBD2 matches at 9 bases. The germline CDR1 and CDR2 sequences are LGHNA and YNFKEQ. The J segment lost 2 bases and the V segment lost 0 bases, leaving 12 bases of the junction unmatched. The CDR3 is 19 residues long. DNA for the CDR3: TGTGCCAGCAGCCAAGATCAGCTAGCGGGGCCCGGGGCCACAGATACGCAGTATTTT. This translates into CASSQDQLAGPGATDTQYF.

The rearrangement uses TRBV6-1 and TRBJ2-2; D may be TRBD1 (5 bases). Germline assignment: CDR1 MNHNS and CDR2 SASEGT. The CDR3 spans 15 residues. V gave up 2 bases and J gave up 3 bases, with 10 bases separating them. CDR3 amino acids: CASSELRQYTGELFF. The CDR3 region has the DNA TGTGCCAGCAGTGAACTACGACAGTACACCGGGGAGCTGTTTTTT.

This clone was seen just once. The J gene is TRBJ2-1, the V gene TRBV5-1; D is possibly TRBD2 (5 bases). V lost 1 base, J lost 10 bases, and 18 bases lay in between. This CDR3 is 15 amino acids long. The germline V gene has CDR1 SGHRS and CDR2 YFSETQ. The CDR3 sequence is CASSLSVSDLGEQFF. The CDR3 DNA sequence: TGCGCCAGCAGCTTGTCAGTTAGCGACCTAGGGGAGCAGTTCTTC.

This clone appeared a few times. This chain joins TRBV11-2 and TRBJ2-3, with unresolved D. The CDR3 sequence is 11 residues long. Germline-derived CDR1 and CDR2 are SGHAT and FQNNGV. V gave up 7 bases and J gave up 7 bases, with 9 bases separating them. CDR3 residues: CASTTSYTQYF. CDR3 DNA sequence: TGTGCCAGCACCACATCTTATACGCAGTATTTT.

This CDR3 reads CAWSVLQGVGEQYF. The CDR3 coding sequence is TGTGCCTGGAGTGTTTTACAGGGGGTGGGAGAGCAGTACTTC. The chain links TRBV30 to TRBJ2-7; the match to TRBD1 covers 8 bases. The CDR3 has 14 residues. Germline CDR1 and CDR2: GTSNPN and SVGIG (reference sequence). V dropped 0 bases and J dropped 7; count of bases not matched to a gene: 8.

The CDR3 spells CASSVGTSGIGSEQFF. CDR3 DNA sequence: TGTGCCAGCAGCGTCGGGACTAGCGGGATAGGTAGTGAGCAGTTCTTC. The J gene is TRBJ2-1, the V gene TRBV9, with 13 nucleotides matching TRBD2. V lost 2 bases to trimming and J lost 9 bases; unmatched junction nucleotides: 8. From germline, CDR1 is SGDLS and CDR2 YYNGEE. This CDR3 has 16 amino acids.

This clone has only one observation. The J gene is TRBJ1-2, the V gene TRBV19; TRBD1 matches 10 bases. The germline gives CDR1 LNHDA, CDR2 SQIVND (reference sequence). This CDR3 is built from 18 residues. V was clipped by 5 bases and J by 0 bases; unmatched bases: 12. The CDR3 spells CASSFIRQGAMTNYGYTF. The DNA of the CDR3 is TGTGCCAGTAGTTTCATACGACAGGGGGCGATGACTAACTATGGCTACACCTTC.

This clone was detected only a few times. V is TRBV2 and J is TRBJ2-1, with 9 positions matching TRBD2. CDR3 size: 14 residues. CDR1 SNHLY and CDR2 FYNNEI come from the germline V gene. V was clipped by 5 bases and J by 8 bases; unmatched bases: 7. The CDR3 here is CASSRTSAGDEQFF. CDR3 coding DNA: TGTGCCAGCAGTCGGACTAGCGCGGGGGATGAGCAGTTCTTC.

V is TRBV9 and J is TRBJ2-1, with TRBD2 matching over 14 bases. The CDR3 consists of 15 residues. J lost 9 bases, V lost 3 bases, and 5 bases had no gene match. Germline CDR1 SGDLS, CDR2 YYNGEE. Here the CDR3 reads CASSAPGTSGSEQFF. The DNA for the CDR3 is TGTGCCAGCAGCGCTCCCGGGACTAGCGGGAGTGAGCAGTTCTTC.

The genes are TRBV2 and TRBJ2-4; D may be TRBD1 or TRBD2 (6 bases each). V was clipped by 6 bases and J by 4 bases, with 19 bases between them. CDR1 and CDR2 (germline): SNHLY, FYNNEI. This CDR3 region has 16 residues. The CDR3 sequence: CASSEEGWGAKNIQYF. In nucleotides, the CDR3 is TGTGCCAGCAGCGAGGAAGGGTGGGGGGCAAAAAACATTCAGTACTTC.

CDR3 loop: CASSLGIYEQYF. The CDR3 DNA is TGTGCCAGCAGCCTCGGGATTTACGAGCAGTACTTC. V usage is TRBV5-5 and J usage is TRBJ2-7; maybe TRBD2 (5 bases). The CDR3 has 12 amino acids. The V gene lost 4 bases and the J gene lost 4 bases, with 9 bases spanning the gap. In germline, CDR1 is SGHKS, CDR2 YYEKEE (reference sequence).

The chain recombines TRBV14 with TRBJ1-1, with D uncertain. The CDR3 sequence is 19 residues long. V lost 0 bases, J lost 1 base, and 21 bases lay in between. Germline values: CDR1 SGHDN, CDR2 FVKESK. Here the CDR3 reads CASSQDREGMWTSNTEAFF. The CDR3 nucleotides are TGTGCCAGCAGCCAAGACCGGGAGGGAATGTGGACGTCGAACACTGAAGCTTTCTTT.

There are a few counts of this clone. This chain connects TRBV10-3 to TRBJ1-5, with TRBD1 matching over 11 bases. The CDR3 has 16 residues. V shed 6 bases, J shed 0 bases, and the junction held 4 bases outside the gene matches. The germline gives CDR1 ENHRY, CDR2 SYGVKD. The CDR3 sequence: CAISGTGGSSNQPQHF. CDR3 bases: TGTGCCATCAGCGGGACAGGGGGGAGTAGCAATCAGCCCCAGCATTTT.

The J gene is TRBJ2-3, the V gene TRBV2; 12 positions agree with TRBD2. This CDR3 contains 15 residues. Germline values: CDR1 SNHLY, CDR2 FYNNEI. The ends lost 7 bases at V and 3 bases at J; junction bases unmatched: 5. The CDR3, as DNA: TGTGCCAGCAACCAACTAGCGGGAGGAACAGATACGCAGTATTTT. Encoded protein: CASNQLAGGTDTQYF.

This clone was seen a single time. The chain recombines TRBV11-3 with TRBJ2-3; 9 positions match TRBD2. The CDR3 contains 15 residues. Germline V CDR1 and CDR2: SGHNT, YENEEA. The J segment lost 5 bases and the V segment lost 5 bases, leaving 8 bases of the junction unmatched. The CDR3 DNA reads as TGTGCCAGCAGCCCTCGCGATAGCGGGAGAGATACGCAGTATTTT. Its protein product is CASSPRDSGRDTQYF.

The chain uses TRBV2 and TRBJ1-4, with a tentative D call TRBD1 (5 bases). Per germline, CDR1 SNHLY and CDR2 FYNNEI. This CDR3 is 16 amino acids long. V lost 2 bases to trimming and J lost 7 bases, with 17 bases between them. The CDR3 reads CASSENPAGLGEKLFF. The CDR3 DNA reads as TGTGCCAGCAGTGAAAATCCCGCGGGGCTGGGTGAAAAACTGTTTTTT.

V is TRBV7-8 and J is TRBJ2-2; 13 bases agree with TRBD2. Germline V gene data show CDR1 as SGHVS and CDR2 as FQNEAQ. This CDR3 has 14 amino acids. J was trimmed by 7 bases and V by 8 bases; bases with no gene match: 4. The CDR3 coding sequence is TGTGCCAGCCGACTAGCGGGAGGAATCGGGGAGCTGTTTTTT. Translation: CASRLAGGIGELFF.

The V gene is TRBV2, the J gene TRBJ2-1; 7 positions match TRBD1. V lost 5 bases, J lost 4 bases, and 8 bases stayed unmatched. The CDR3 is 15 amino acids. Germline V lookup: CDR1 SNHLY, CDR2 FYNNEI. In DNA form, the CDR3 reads TGTGCCAGCAGTAGGGGACAGATAAGTTACAATGAGCAGTTCTTC. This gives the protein CASSRGQISYNEQFF.

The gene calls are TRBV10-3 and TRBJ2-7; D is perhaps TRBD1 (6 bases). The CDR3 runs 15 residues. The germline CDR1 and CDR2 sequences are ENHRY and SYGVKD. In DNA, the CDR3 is TGTGCGGCCACGCCATCTTACGGACAGCAGAACTCCCAGTACTTC. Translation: CAATPSYGQQNSQYF.

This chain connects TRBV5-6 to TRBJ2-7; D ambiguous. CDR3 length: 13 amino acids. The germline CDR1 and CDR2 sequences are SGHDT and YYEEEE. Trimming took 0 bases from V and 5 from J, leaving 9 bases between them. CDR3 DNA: TGTGCCAGCAGCTTGGGGGTTGAAAACGAGCAGTACTTC. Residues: CASSLGVENEQYF.

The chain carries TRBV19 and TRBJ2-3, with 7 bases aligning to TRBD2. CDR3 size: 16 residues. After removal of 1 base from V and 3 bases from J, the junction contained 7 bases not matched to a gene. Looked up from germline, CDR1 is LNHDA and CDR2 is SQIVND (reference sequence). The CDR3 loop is CASSIAGGSSTDTQYF. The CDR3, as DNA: TGTGCCAGTAGTATAGCGGGCGGGAGCTCGACAGATACGCAGTATTTT.

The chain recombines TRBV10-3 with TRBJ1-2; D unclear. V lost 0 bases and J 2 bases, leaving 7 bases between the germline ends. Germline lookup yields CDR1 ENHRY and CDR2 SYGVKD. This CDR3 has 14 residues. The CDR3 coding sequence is TGTGCCATCAGTGAGTCGATGGGGAACTATGGCTACACCTTC. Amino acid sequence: CAISESMGNYGYTF.

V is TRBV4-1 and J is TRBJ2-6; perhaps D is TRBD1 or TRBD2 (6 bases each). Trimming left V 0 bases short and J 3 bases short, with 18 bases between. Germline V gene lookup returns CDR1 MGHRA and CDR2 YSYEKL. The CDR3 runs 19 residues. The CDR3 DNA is TGCGCCAGCAGCCAAGAGAGGATTTCGGGGGCAAGTGGGGCCAACGTCCTGACTTTC. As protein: CASSQERISGASGANVLTF.

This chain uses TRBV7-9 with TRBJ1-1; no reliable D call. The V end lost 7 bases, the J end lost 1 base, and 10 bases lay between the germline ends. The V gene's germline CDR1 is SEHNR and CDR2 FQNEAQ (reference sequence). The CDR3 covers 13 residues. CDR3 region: CASTSRANTEAFF. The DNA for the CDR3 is TGTGCCAGCACTTCGCGGGCGAACACTGAAGCTTTCTTT.

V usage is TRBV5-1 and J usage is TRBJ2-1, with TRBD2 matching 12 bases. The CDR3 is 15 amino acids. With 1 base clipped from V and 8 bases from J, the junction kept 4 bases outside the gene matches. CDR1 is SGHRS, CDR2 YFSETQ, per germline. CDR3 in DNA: TGCGCCAGCAGCTTGACTAGCGGGAGGTTCGATGAGCAGTTCTTC. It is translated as CASSLTSGRFDEQFF.